The rows below give T cell receptor beta chains drawn from one sample of a study of blood T cell repertoires in COVID-19. Profiled with immunoSEQ multiplex PCR; TCRdb holds only in-frame clones, not every one. The sample has a few hundred thousand clones; 82% are singletons. The sequenced sample was PBMCs or T cells enriched from blood (not recorded which). The receptors stem from a woman aged 55-69 years who had recovered from COVID-19. Both conserved end residues are part of each CDR3. The order of the fields is V gene, D gene, J gene, CDR3 protein. The D gene is left open where the match is weak.

v_gene: TRBV29-1; d_gene: TRBD2; j_gene: TRBJ2-1; CDR3aa: CSVEDSGGRAYNEQFF
v_gene: TRBV15; d_gene: NA; j_gene: TRBJ2-7; CDR3aa: CATSMGTSSYEQYF
v_gene: TRBV6-2/TRBV6-3; d_gene: TRBD1; j_gene: TRBJ1-3; CDR3aa: CASSYAGQGATGNTIYF
v_gene: TRBV5-4; d_gene: NA; j_gene: TRBJ1-3; CDR3aa: CASSLVGGSSGNTIYF
v_gene: TRBV5-4; d_gene: TRBD2; j_gene: TRBJ2-7; CDR3aa: CASRAGTSGAYEQYF
v_gene: TRBV6-5; d_gene: NA; j_gene: TRBJ1-2; CDR3aa: CASSLTRWDGYTF
v_gene: TRBV11-3; d_gene: TRBD1; j_gene: TRBJ1-5; CDR3aa: CASSLECGQGAYGNQPQHF
v_gene: TRBV5-1; d_gene: NA; j_gene: TRBJ1-5; CDR3aa: CASSLDSLGDQPQHF
v_gene: TRBV2; d_gene: TRBD1; j_gene: TRBJ1-3; CDR3aa: CASSQTGATIYF
v_gene: TRBV25-1; d_gene: TRBD1; j_gene: TRBJ1-2; CDR3aa: CASSELEDRGLDGYTF
v_gene: TRBV6-2/TRBV6-3; d_gene: NA; j_gene: TRBJ2-2; CDR3aa: CASSPYYSRGTGELFF
v_gene: TRBV19; d_gene: TRBD1; j_gene: TRBJ1-3; CDR3aa: CASSTRTGGTGNTIYF
v_gene: TRBV4-3; d_gene: NA; j_gene: TRBJ1-2; CDR3aa: CASSQDRQGSIWGYTF
v_gene: TRBV30; d_gene: TRBD1; j_gene: TRBJ1-2; CDR3aa: CAWSPGQGPGGYTF
v_gene: TRBV3-1/TRBV3-2; d_gene: TRBD1; j_gene: TRBJ1-6; CDR3aa: CASSPGTGLFNSPLHF
v_gene: TRBV2; d_gene: TRBD1; j_gene: TRBJ2-2; CDR3aa: CAKQGAGELFF
v_gene: TRBV10-3; d_gene: NA; j_gene: TRBJ1-2; CDR3aa: CAISRDTGDGYTF
v_gene: TRBV5-1; d_gene: TRBD2; j_gene: TRBJ2-3; CDR3aa: CASSLDGAGTSTDTQYF
v_gene: TRBV3-1/TRBV3-2; d_gene: NA; j_gene: TRBJ1-1; CDR3aa: CASSQVPTGTEAFF
v_gene: TRBV7-9; d_gene: NA; j_gene: TRBJ1-5; CDR3aa: CASSPQGGGSNQPQHF
v_gene: TRBV9; d_gene: TRBD1; j_gene: TRBJ2-5; CDR3aa: CASSVAGQGEWETQYF
v_gene: TRBV6-5; d_gene: NA; j_gene: TRBJ1-1; CDR3aa: CASSYSKLNTEAFF
v_gene: TRBV19; d_gene: TRBD2; j_gene: TRBJ2-5; CDR3aa: CASRTSGRIMETQYF
v_gene: TRBV5-6; d_gene: TRBD1; j_gene: TRBJ2-7; CDR3aa: CASSLGQGAYEQYF
v_gene: TRBV6-2/TRBV6-3; d_gene: NA; j_gene: TRBJ1-2; CDR3aa: CASIHSVGVLYGYTF
v_gene: TRBV6-5; d_gene: TRBD2; j_gene: TRBJ2-7; CDR3aa: CASSNRLAASYEQYF
v_gene: TRBV5-1; d_gene: NA; j_gene: TRBJ2-7; CDR3aa: CASNDSDGHLTF
v_gene: TRBV11-2; d_gene: NA; j_gene: TRBJ1-1; CDR3aa: CASSPQGGGAFF
v_gene: TRBV5-6; d_gene: TRBD1; j_gene: TRBJ2-3; CDR3aa: CASSLRTGTSTDTQYF
v_gene: TRBV27; d_gene: NA; j_gene: TRBJ2-7; CDR3aa: CASSSLLTGSYEQYF
v_gene: TRBV2; d_gene: TRBD1; j_gene: TRBJ1-2; CDR3aa: CASSTGGYGYTF
v_gene: TRBV3-1/TRBV3-2; d_gene: NA; j_gene: TRBJ1-5; CDR3aa: CASSQAENQPQHF
v_gene: TRBV7-9; d_gene: NA; j_gene: TRBJ1-2; CDR3aa: CASSSGVYTYGYTF
v_gene: TRBV5-1; d_gene: TRBD2; j_gene: TRBJ2-5; CDR3aa: CASGQPGTSGASQETQYF
v_gene: TRBV4-2; d_gene: TRBD1; j_gene: TRBJ1-5; CDR3aa: CASSQGTGVDQPQHF
v_gene: TRBV6-5; d_gene: NA; j_gene: TRBJ1-2; CDR3aa: CASKGTNYGYTF
v_gene: TRBV27; d_gene: TRBD2; j_gene: TRBJ2-7; CDR3aa: CASSYSGGAYEQYF
v_gene: TRBV5-1; d_gene: TRBD1; j_gene: TRBJ2-5; CDR3aa: CASSLTGGNQETQYF
v_gene: TRBV5-1; d_gene: NA; j_gene: TRBJ2-4; CDR3aa: CASSPEWQNIQYF
v_gene: TRBV11-1; d_gene: NA; j_gene: TRBJ1-2; CDR3aa: CASSTGRVGYGYTF
v_gene: TRBV9; d_gene: TRBD2; j_gene: TRBJ2-2; CDR3aa: CASSFPSGGAPGELFF
v_gene: TRBV18; d_gene: TRBD1; j_gene: TRBJ2-7; CDR3aa: CASSPPSQGARSETYEQYF
v_gene: TRBV2; d_gene: NA; j_gene: TRBJ1-4; CDR3aa: CASRAGLTNEKLFF
v_gene: TRBV7-9; d_gene: NA; j_gene: TRBJ2-7; CDR3aa: CASSPLGAGREQYF
v_gene: TRBV5-1; d_gene: NA; j_gene: TRBJ1-1; CDR3aa: CASSLGRDTEAFF
v_gene: TRBV7-2; d_gene: NA; j_gene: TRBJ1-6; CDR3aa: CASSFGFPPLHF
v_gene: TRBV6-5; d_gene: TRBD1; j_gene: TRBJ1-2; CDR3aa: CASSLGTGLDGYTF
v_gene: TRBV18; d_gene: TRBD1; j_gene: TRBJ2-7; CDR3aa: CASSLGQGRNYEQYF